The 2 T cell receptor beta chains reported below all come from one sample, sequenced in a study of long-term antiretroviral therapy in people with HIV. Version v3.0 of the immunoSEQ assay was performed at survey level. Repertoires were generated with immunoSEQ multiplex PCR, while TCRdb's copy carries only in-frame clones and drops some. The sample contains 30,000 to 50,000 clones, approximately 87% of which appear only once. The material sequenced was unsorted PBMCs, taken 1.2 years after starting antiretroviral therapy. The receptors here all came from a woman in her fifties or sixties with HIV.

The rearrangement links TRBV27 to TRBJ2-7, with D perhaps TRBD1 (6 bases). There are 13 residues in the CDR3. Trimming took 3 bases from V and 7 from J, leaving 13 bases between them. The germline gives CDR1 MNHEY, CDR2 SMNVEV (reference sequence). The CDR3 protein is CASSFTGPQEQYF. The DNA of the CDR3 is TGTGCCAGCAGTTTCACAGGGCCTCAGGAGCAGTACTTC.

The chain has TRBV7-9 and TRBJ2-3; 7 bases align to TRBD1. Per the germline V gene, CDR1 is SEHNR and CDR2 is FQNEAQ (reference sequence). The CDR3 extends over 15 amino acids. V lost 5 bases and J lost 4; bases outside the gene matches: 9. As DNA, the CDR3 is TGTGCCAGCAGCGCACAGGGGAGTTTCGCAGATACGCAGTATTTT. It encodes CASSAQGSFADTQYF.